The clone carrying this T cell receptor beta chain has just a few counts. CDR3 length: 15 residues. CDR1 and CDR2 from the germline V gene are SGHNT and YYREEE (reference sequence). V shed 2 bases and J shed 3 bases, with 15 bases lying between them. Original processing notes: Counts of nucleated cells, estimated from reference gene primer amplification, were obtained. Sequencing used immunoSEQ multiplex PCR; TCRdb keeps in-frame clones, though not all of them. V and J calls and clone size follow that table, whereas D and trimming were derived from the DNA. The profile covers approximately 74,000 clones, with 70% to 90% appearing a single time and less than 2% taken by the ten largest. This specimen comes from a study of blood T cell repertoires in COVID-19. Study at large: Sites in the United States, Italy and Spain provided acute and convalescent COVID-19 samples. PBMCs, B-cell-depleted T cells, or T cells were the source of the cDNA or gDNA that made up the material.

V is TRBV5-4 and J is TRBJ2-7; the D gene is possibly TRBD2 (7 bases). This TCR came from an elderly woman with active or convalescent COVID-19. Sequencing was done on a sample of peripheral blood. CDR3 bases: TGTGCCAGCAGCTTACAGGGCGGGAGCCTCTACGAGCAGTACTTC. It specifies CASSLQGGSLYEQYF.